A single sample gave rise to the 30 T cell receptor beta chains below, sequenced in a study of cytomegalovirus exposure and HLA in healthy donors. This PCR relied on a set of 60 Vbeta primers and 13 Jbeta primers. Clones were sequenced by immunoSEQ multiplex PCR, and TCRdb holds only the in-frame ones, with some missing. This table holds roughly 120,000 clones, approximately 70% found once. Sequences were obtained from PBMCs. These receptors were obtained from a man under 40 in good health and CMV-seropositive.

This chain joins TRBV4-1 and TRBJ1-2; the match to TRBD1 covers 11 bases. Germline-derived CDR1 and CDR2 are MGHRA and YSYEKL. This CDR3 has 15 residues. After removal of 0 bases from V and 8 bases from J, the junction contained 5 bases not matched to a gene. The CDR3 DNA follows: TGCGCCAGCAGCCAAGATCGGGGACAGGGGGAGGGCTACACCTTC. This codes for CASSQDRGQGEGYTF.

CDR3: CASSKGSSRDSYEQYV. CDR3 coding DNA: TGTGCCAGCAGCAAAGGAAGTTCCCGGGACAGCTACGAGCAGTACGTC. The V gene is TRBV21-1, the J gene TRBJ2-7; the table assigns TRBD1, which was not confirmed against the DNA. TRBV21-1 counts as a pseudogene. The CDR3 has 16 amino acids.

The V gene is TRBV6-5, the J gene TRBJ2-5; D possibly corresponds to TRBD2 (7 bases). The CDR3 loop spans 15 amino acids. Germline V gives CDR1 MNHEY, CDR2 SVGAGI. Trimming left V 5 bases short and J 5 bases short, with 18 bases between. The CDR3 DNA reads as TGTGCCAGCAGTCCGGGGGGCACCCTGGGGGAGACCCAGTACTTC. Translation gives CASSPGGTLGETQYF.

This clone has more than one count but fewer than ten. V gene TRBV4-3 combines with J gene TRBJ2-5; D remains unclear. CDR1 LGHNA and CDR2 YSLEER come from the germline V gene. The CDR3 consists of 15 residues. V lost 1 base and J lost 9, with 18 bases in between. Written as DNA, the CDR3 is TGCGCCAGCAGCCAAGTCCATTCCCGGCGCCAGGCCCAGTACTTC. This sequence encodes CASSQVHSRRQAQYF.

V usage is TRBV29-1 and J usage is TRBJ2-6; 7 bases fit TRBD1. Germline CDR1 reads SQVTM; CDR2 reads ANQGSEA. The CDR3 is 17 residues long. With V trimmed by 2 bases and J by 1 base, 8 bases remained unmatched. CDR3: CSVEIFDRDSGANVLTF. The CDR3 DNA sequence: TGCAGCGTTGAAATATTCGACAGGGATTCTGGGGCCAACGTCCTGACTTTC.

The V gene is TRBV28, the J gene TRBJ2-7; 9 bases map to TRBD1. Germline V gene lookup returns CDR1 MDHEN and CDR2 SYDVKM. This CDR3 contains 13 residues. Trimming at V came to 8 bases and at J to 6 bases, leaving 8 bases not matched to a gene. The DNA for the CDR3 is TGTGCCAGCGAGACAGGGGGTGTCCGCGAGCAGTACGTC. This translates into CASETGGVREQYV.

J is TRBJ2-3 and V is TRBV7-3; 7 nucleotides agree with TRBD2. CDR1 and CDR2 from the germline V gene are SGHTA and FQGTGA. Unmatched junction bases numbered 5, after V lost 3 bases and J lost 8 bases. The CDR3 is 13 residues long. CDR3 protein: CASSFEREGTQYF. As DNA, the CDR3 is TGTGCCAGCAGCTTCGAGAGGGAGGGTACGCAGTATTTT.

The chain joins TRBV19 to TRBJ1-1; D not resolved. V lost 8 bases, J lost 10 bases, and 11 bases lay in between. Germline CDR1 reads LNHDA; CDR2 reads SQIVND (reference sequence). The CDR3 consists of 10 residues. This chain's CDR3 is CASSDWAAFF. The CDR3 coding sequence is TGTGCCAGTTCAGATTGGGCAGCTTTCTTT.

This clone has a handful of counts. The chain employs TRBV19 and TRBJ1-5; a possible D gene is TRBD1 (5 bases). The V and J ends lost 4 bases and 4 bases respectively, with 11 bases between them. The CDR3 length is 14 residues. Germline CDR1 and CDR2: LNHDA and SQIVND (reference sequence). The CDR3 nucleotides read TGTGCCAGTAGTACCAGGACACCTAATCAGCCCCAGCATTTT. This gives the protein CASSTRTPNQPQHF. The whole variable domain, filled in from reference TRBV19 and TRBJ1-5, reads DGGITQSPKYLFRKEGQNVTLSCEQNLNHDAMYWYRQDPGQGLRLIYYSQIVNDFQKGDIAEGYSVSREKKESFPLTVTSAQKNPTAFYLCASSTRTPNQPQHFGDGTRLSIL.

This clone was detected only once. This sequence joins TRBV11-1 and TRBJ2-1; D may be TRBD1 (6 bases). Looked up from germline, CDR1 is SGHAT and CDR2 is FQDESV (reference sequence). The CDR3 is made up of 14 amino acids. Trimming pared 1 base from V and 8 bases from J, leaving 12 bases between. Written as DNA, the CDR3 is TGTGCCAGCAGCTTAGAGGCAGGGGTCCATGAGCAGTTCTTC. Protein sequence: CASSLEAGVHEQFF.

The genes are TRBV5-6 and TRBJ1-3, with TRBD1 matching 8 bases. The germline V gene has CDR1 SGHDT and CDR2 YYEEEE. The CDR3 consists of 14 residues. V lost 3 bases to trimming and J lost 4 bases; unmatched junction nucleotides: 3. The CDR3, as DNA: TGTGCCAGCAGCTGGCGGACAGGGGGAAACACCATATATTTT. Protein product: CASSWRTGGNTIYF.

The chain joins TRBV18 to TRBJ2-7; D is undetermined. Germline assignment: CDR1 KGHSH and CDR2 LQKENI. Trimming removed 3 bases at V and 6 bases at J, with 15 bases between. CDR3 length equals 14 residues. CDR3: CASSPRQEPPEQYF. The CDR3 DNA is TGTGCCAGCTCACCTCGCCAGGAACCCCCCGAGCAGTACTTC. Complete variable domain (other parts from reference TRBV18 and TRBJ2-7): NAGVMQNPRHLVRRRGQEARLRCSPMKGHSHVYWYRQLPEEGLKFMVYLQKENIIDESGMPKERFSAEFPKEGPSILRIQQVVRGDSAAYFCASSPRQEPPEQYFGPGTRLTVT.

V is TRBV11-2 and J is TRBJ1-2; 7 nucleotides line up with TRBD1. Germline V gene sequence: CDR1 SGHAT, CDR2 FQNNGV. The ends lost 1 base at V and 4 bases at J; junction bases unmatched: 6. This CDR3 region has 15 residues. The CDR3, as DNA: TGTGCCAGCAGCTTAGGACAGGGAGTAAGCTATGGCTACACCTTC. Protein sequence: CASSLGQGVSYGYTF.

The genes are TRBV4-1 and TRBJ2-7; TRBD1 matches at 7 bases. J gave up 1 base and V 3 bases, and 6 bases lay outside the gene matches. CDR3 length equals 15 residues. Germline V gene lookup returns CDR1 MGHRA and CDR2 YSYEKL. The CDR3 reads CASSQDGTASYEQYF. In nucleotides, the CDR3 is TGCGCCAGCAGCCAGGACGGGACAGCTTCCTACGAGCAGTACTTC.

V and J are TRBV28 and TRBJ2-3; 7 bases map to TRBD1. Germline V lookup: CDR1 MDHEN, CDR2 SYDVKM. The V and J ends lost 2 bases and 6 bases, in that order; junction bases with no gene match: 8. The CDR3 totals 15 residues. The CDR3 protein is CASSLRTGAVDTQYF. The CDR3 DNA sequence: TGTGCCAGCAGTTTAAGAACAGGGGCGGTGGATACGCAGTATTTT.

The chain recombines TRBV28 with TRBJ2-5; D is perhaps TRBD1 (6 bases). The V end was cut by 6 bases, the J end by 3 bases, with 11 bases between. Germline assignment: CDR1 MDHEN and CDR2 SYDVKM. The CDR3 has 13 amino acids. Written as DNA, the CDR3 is TGTGCCAGCAGACAGGGCATCAAAGAGACCCAGTACTTC. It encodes CASRQGIKETQYF. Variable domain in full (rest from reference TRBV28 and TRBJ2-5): DVKVTQSSRYLVKRTGEKVFLECVQDMDHENMFWYRQDPGLGLRLIYFSYDVKMKEKGDIPEGYSVSREKKERFSLILESASTNQTSMYLCASRQGIKETQYFGPGTRLLVL.

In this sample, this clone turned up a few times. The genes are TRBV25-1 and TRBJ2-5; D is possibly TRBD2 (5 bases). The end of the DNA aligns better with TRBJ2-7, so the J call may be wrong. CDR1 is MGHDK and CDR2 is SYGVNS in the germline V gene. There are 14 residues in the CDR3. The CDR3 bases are TGTGCCAGCAGTGAATCGGGGTGGACCTACGAGCAGTACTTC. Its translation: CASSESGWTYEQYF.

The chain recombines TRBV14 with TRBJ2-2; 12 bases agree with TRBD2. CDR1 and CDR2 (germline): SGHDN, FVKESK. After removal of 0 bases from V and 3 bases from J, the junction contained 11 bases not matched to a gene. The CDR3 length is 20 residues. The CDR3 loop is CASSQERASGGERDTGELFF. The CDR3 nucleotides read TGTGCCAGCAGCCAAGAGAGGGCTAGCGGGGGGGAGAGAGACACCGGGGAGCTGTTTTTT.

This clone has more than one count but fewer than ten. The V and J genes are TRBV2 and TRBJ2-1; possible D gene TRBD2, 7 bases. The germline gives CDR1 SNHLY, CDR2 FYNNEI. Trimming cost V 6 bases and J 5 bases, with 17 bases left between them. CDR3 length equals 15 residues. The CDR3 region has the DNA TGTGCCAGCAGGCCTGGGGGGGGCCCAGACAATGAGCAGTTCTTC. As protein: CASRPGGGPDNEQFF. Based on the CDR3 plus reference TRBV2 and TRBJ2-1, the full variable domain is EPEVTQTPSHQVTQMGQEVILRCVPISNHLYFYWYRQILGQKVEFLVSFYNNEISEKSEIFDDQFSVERPDGSNFTLKIRSTKLEDSAMYFCASRPGGGPDNEQFFGPGTRLTVL.

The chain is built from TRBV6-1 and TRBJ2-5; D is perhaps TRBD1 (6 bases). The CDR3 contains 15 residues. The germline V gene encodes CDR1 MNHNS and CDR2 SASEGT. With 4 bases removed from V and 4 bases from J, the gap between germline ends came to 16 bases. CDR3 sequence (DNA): TGTGCCAGCAGTGGGATTGGGGGCGGCGGAGAGACCCAGTACTTC. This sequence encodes CASSGIGGGGETQYF.

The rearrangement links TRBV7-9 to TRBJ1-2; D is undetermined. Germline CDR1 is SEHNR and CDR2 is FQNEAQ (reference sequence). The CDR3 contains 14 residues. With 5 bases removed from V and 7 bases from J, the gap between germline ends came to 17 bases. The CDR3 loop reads CASSPSGVSVGYTF. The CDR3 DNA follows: TGTGCCAGCAGCCCGAGCGGGGTTTCGGTTGGCTACACCTTC.

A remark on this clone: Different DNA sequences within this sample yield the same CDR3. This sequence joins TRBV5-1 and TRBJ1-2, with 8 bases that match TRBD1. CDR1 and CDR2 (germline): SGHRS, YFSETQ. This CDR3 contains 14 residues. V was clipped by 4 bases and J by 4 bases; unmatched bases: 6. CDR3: CASSLGQGGYGYTF. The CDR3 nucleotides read TGCGCCAGCAGCCTAGGACAGGGTGGCTATGGCTACACCTTC.

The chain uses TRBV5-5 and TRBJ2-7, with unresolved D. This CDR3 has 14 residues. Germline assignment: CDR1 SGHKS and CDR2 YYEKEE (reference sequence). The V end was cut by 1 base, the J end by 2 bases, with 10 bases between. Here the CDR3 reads CASSLRHLAYEQYV. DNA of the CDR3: TGTGCCAGCAGCTTGCGTCATCTAGCCTACGAGCAGTACGTC.

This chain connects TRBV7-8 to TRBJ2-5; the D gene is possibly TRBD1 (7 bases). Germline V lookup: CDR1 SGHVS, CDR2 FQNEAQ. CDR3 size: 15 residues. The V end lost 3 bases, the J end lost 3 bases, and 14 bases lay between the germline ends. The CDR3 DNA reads TGTGCCAGCAGCTTCAGGGGGGCCCTGGAAGAGACCCAGTACTTC. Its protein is CASSFRGALEETQYF.

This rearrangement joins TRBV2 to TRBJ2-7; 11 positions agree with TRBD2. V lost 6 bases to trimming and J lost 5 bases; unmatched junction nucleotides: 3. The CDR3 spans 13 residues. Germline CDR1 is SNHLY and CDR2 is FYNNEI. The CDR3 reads CASRILAGDEQYF. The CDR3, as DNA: TGTGCCAGCAGGATACTAGCGGGGGACGAGCAGTACTTC.

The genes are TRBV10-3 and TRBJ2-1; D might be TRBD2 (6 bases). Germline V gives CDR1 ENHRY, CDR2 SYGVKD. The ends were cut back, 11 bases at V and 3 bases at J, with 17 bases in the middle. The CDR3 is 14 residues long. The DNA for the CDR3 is TGTGCCCCCAGACGGAGGGAAGGCTACAATGAGCAGTTCTTC. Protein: CAPRRREGYNEQFF.

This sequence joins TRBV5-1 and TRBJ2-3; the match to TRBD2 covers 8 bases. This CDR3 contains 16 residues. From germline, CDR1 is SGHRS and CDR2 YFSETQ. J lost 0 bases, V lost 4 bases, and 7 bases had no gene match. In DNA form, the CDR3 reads TGCGCCAGCAGCCATGCCCCTAGCGGGAGCACAGATACGCAGTATTTT. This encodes CASSHAPSGSTDTQYF.

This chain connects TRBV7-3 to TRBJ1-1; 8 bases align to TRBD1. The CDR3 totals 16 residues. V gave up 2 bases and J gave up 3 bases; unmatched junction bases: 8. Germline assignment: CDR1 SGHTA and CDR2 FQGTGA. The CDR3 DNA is TGTGCCAGCAGCTTAGGGGTCGGGACAGGATACACTGAAGCTTTCTTT. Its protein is CASSLGVGTGYTEAFF.

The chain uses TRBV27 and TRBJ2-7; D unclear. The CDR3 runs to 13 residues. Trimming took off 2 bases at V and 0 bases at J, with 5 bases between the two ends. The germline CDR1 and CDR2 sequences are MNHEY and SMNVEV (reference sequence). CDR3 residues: CASSLSASYEQYF. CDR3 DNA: TGTGCCAGCAGTTTAAGCGCCTCCTACGAGCAGTACTTC.

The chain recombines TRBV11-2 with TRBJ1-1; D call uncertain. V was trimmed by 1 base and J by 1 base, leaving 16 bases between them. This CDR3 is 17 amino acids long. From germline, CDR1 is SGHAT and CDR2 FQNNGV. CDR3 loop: CASSLAIGGAGNTEAFF. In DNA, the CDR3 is TGTGCCAGCAGCTTAGCCATCGGAGGCGCGGGGAACACTGAAGCTTTCTTT.